This entry lists 26 T cell receptor beta chains sequenced from one sample in a study of OX40 agonist ivuxolimab in advanced cancers. The assay was immunoSEQ multiplex PCR, and TCRdb's table has in-frame clones only and misses some. The data show some 15,000 clones, roughly 78% seen once. The input for sequencing was CD4+ or CD8+ T cells sorted from blood, taken in a trial of the OX40 agonist ivuxolimab. Source of these receptors: an adult with an advanced solid tumor such as melanoma, head and neck, liver or kidney cancer.

This chain connects TRBV4-1 to TRBJ2-7; D may be TRBD1 or TRBD2 (5 bases each). Deletions cut 4 bases from V and 8 bases from J, with 21 bases between. The germline V gene has CDR1 MGHRA and CDR2 YSYEKL. CDR3 size: 15 residues. CDR3 residues: CASSPGPGPQYKQYF. For the CDR3, the DNA is TGCGCCAGCAGCCCAGGACCGGGGCCCCAGTACAAGCAGTACTTC.

This chain links TRBV5-8 with TRBJ2-7, with D unclear. V lost 3 bases to trimming and J lost 3 bases, with 10 bases between them. The CDR3 contains 13 residues. Germline CDR1 is SGHTS and CDR2 is YDEGEE. CDR3 nucleotides: TGTGCCAGCAGCTCCGACCAGTTCTACGAGCAGTACTTC. This translates into CASSSDQFYEQYF.

This rearrangement joins TRBV27 to TRBJ2-2; 14 bases line up with TRBD2. Trimming at V came to 3 bases and at J to 1 base, leaving 1 base not matched to a gene. The CDR3 spans 17 residues. Germline loops: CDR1 MNHEY, CDR2 SMNVEV (reference sequence). In DNA form, the CDR3 reads TGTGCCAGCAGTTTCGGGACTAGCGGGAGGAACACCGGGGAGCTGTTTTTT. Amino acid sequence: CASSFGTSGRNTGELFF.

The rearrangement links TRBV9 to TRBJ1-2, with 8 positions matching TRBD1. The CDR3 is 14 amino acids. In germline, CDR1 is SGDLS, CDR2 YYNGEE. V shed 3 bases, J shed 0 bases, and the junction held 1 base outside the gene matches. Here the CDR3 reads CASSGTGSNYGYTF. The CDR3, as DNA: TGTGCCAGCAGCGGGACAGGGTCTAACTATGGCTACACCTTC.

A remark on this clone: This sample includes further DNA sequences coding for the same CDR3. V is TRBV6-1 and J is TRBJ1-6; no reliable D call. Trimming pared 6 bases from V and 0 bases from J, leaving 15 bases between. The CDR3 is made up of 17 amino acids. From germline, CDR1 is MNHNS and CDR2 SASEGT. CDR3: CASRERAPGSYNSPLHF. The CDR3 DNA follows: TGTGCCAGCAGAGAAAGGGCCCCGGGCTCCTATAATTCACCCCTCCACTTT.

The table lists this clone with a few counts. The chain carries TRBV28 and TRBJ1-1, with D perhaps TRBD1 (5 bases). The CDR3 extends over 14 amino acids. Looked up from germline, CDR1 is MDHEN and CDR2 is SYDVKM. Trimming took 6 bases from V and 5 from J, leaving 16 bases between them. As DNA, the CDR3 is TGTGCCAGCAGAGTTGTAACAGGCAGAACTGAAGCTTTCTTT. As protein: CASRVVTGRTEAFF.

V is TRBV5-4 and J is TRBJ2-1, with 7 nucleotides matching TRBD1. The germline CDR1 and CDR2 sequences are SGHNT and YYREEE (reference sequence). The CDR3 covers 14 residues. V gave up 4 bases and J gave up 5 bases; unmatched junction bases: 6. The CDR3, as DNA: TGTGCCAGCAGCCCGGACGACAGGGACAATGAGCAGTTCTTC. Protein: CASSPDDRDNEQFF.

This chain uses TRBV19 with TRBJ2-7; 7 nucleotides align to TRBD2. The germline gives CDR1 LNHDA, CDR2 SQIVND (reference sequence). V gave up 2 bases and J gave up 2 bases; unmatched junction bases: 6. The CDR3 is made up of 15 amino acids. The CDR3: CASSISPSGAYEQYF. The DNA for the CDR3 is TGTGCCAGTAGTATAAGCCCTAGCGGTGCCTACGAGCAGTACTTC.

This chain links TRBV27 with TRBJ2-1, with D unclear. The germline V gene has CDR1 MNHEY and CDR2 SMNVEV (reference sequence). The V gene lost 5 bases and the J gene lost 10 bases, with 15 bases spanning the gap. This CDR3 has 13 residues. CDR3 loop: CASSLGLQREQFF. The CDR3 nucleotides are TGTGCCAGCAGTCTGGGTCTCCAAAGGGAGCAGTTCTTC.

The DNA of the CDR3 is TGTGCCAGCAGCTGGGACAGGGTAGGCTATGGCTACACCTTC. Translated, it gives CASSWDRVGYGYTF. The chain is built from TRBV5-6 and TRBJ1-2; 9 bases agree with TRBD1. The CDR3 contains 14 residues. CDR1 is SGHDT, CDR2 YYEEEE, per germline. V shed 3 bases and J 4 bases; nucleotides not matched to a gene: 4. The whole variable domain, filled in from reference TRBV5-6 and TRBJ1-2, reads DAGVTQSPTHLIKTRGQQVTLRCSPKSGHDTVSWYQQALGQGPQFIFQYYEEEERQRGNFPDRFSGHQFPNYSSELNVNALLLGDSALYLCASSWDRVGYGYTFGSGTRLTVV.

The chain combines TRBV27 with TRBJ2-1; D is possibly TRBD2 (6 bases). V dropped 4 bases and J dropped 4 bases, with 8 bases sitting between them. The CDR3 is 13 residues long. Looked up from germline, CDR1 is MNHEY and CDR2 is SMNVEV (reference sequence). CDR3 nucleotides: TGTGCCAGCAGTTCGGGACTTTACAATGAGCAGTTCTTC. It is translated as CASSSGLYNEQFF.

This clone appeared a single time. The V gene is TRBV6-5, the J gene TRBJ2-7; D unclear. Germline V CDR1 and CDR2: MNHEY, SVGAGI. The ends were cut back, 6 bases at V and 5 bases at J, with 8 bases in the middle. This CDR3 is built from 11 residues. CDR3 DNA sequence: TGTGCCAGCAGAGGAAGGAACGAGCAGTACTTC. Its translation: CASRGRNEQYF.

This clone was detected once. The chain has TRBV7-2 and TRBJ1-1; D gene uncertain. The CDR3 sequence is 14 residues long. The germline CDR1 and CDR2 sequences are SGHTA and FQGNSA. Trimming stripped 2 bases from V and 2 bases from J, with 9 bases between. The CDR3 reads CASSLLGVNTEAFF. The CDR3 DNA sequence: TGTGCCAGCAGCTTATTGGGTGTCAACACTGAAGCTTTCTTT.

J is TRBJ1-5 and V is TRBV28; TRBD1 agrees at 7 bases. V lost 6 bases to trimming and J lost 1 base; unmatched junction nucleotides: 18. CDR1 and CDR2 from the germline V gene are MDHEN and SYDVKM. There are 19 residues in the CDR3. CDR3 bases: TGTGCCAGCAGCCTAAGGGGGCCGTTTTATAAGGGAAGCAATCAGCCCCAGCATTTT. This translates into CASSLRGPFYKGSNQPQHF.

The V and J genes are TRBV5-6 and TRBJ2-7; D possibly uses TRBD1 or TRBD2 (5 bases each). This CDR3 is built from 17 residues. Trimming shortened V by 1 base and J by 6 bases, and 23 bases separated the two germline ends. The germline V gene encodes CDR1 SGHDT and CDR2 YYEEEE. The CDR3 sequence is CASSLLLGDVTVGEQYF. The CDR3 region has the DNA TGTGCCAGCAGCTTGTTGTTGGGGGATGTCACTGTTGGCGAGCAGTACTTC.

The V gene is TRBV5-4, the J gene TRBJ2-1; 7 positions match TRBD1. CDR3 length: 15 residues. Germline CDR1 and CDR2: SGHNT and YYREEE (reference sequence). V shed 5 bases and J 2 bases; nucleotides not matched to a gene: 7. The CDR3 sequence is CASRDTGDPYNEQFF. The CDR3, as DNA: TGTGCCAGCAGGGATACAGGGGATCCCTACAATGAGCAGTTCTTC.

As concerns this clone: This CDR3 is also generated by other DNA sequences in the sample. The rearrangement uses TRBV9 and TRBJ2-1, with D possibly matching TRBD2 (6 bases). This CDR3 has 14 residues. Trimming pared 4 bases from V and 1 base from J, leaving 9 bases between. CDR1 is SGDLS, CDR2 YYNGEE, per germline. Written as DNA, the CDR3 is TGTGCCAGCAGCCCCGGGAGTTCCTACAATGAGCAGTTCTTC. Its translation: CASSPGSSYNEQFF.

This clone is classed as medium-sized. V and J are TRBV19 and TRBJ1-1; TRBD1 is a possible D gene (6 bases). V dropped 6 bases and J dropped 4 bases, with 18 bases sitting between them. The length of the CDR3 is 15 residues. CDR1 is LNHDA, CDR2 SQIVND, per germline (reference sequence). CDR3 in DNA: TGTGCCAGTAGATTAACCGCAGGGGCATTCACTGAAGCTTTCTTT. Amino acids: CASRLTAGAFTEAFF.

This chain connects TRBV7-6 to TRBJ1-3; the D gene is possibly TRBD1 (6 bases). This CDR3 has 14 residues. V lost 3 bases, J lost 2 bases, and 8 bases lay in between. Germline CDR1 reads SGHVS; CDR2 reads FNYEAQ. The CDR3 DNA sequence: TGTGCCAGCAGCTTGGACAGCGCTGGAAACACCATATATTTT. It is translated as CASSLDSAGNTIYF.

V usage is TRBV19 and J usage is TRBJ2-7, with 7 bases fitting TRBD2. V shed 5 bases and J 4 bases; nucleotides not matched to a gene: 5. CDR3 length: 13 residues. Germline V lookup: CDR1 LNHDA, CDR2 SQIVND (reference sequence). CDR3 in DNA: TGTGCCAGTAGTCTTCGGACTAGTTACGAGCAGTACTTC. The encoded protein is CASSLRTSYEQYF.

This clone is categorized as medium-sized. The chain is built from TRBV27 and TRBJ2-7; the D gene is possibly TRBD2 (6 bases). Germline-derived CDR1 and CDR2 are MNHEY and SMNVEV (reference sequence). The CDR3 runs to 13 residues. V gave up 2 bases and J gave up 6 bases, with 11 bases separating them. This CDR3 is CASSLGGRSEQYF. The CDR3 region has the DNA TGTGCCAGCAGTTTAGGGGGGAGAAGCGAGCAGTACTTC.

The V gene is TRBV27, the J gene TRBJ1-1; TRBD1 matches 7 bases. The CDR3 runs to 15 residues. J gave up 2 bases and V 6 bases, and 9 bases lay outside the gene matches. Germline V gene sequence: CDR1 MNHEY, CDR2 SMNVEV (reference sequence). The CDR3, as DNA: TGTGCCAGCAGCAGATCTGACAGGGTTAACACTGAAGCTTTCTTT. Amino acids: CASSRSDRVNTEAFF.

This clone was seen more than once but under ten times. V and J are TRBV9 and TRBJ2-3; TRBD2 might be the D (5 bases). V lost 4 bases and J 6 bases, leaving 15 bases between the germline ends. CDR1 is SGDLS, CDR2 YYNGEE, per germline. The CDR3 is made up of 14 amino acids. The CDR3 sequence: CASSTSGKQDTQYF. The CDR3 DNA reads as TGTGCCAGCAGCACCTCCGGGAAGCAGGATACGCAGTATTTT.

This sequence joins TRBV4-1 and TRBJ2-3; TRBD2 matches 8 bases. CDR3 length: 18 amino acids. The germline gives CDR1 MGHRA, CDR2 YSYEKL. V gave up 0 bases and J gave up 3 bases; unmatched junction bases: 11. The CDR3 nucleotides read TGCGCCAGCAGCCAAGATCCCTCTACTAGCGGTTTAACAGATACGCAGTATTTT. Its protein product is CASSQDPSTSGLTDTQYF.

The CDR3 protein is CASTKGTLNEKLFF. CDR3 bases: TGTGCCAGCACCAAGGGCACGTTAAATGAAAAACTGTTTTTT. The chain uses TRBV2 and TRBJ1-4; no definite D call. The germline gives CDR1 SNHLY, CDR2 FYNNEI. With 7 bases removed from V and 5 bases from J, the gap between germline ends came to 14 bases. The CDR3 length is 14 residues.

This CDR3 is CASRDRANYEQYF. For the CDR3, the DNA is TGTGCCAGCCGGGACAGGGCAAACTACGAGCAGTACTTC. The gene calls are TRBV19 and TRBJ2-7; 9 bases align to TRBD1. V lost 9 bases and J lost 3; bases outside the gene matches: 6. This CDR3 contains 13 residues. The germline V gene has CDR1 LNHDA and CDR2 SQIVND (reference sequence).